This record looks at one TCR beta chain sequence and its context. Its antigen remains unknown. The data stem from a study of T cell responses to AZD1222 COVID-19 vaccine. Whole-study results and caveats: Clonal diversity was possibly underestimated; the donors were predominantly white British and more often female.

This CDR3 region has 14 residues. The trim removed 6 bases at V and 3 bases at J, leaving 4 bases unmatched. Germline assignment: CDR1 MNHNY and CDR2 SVGAGI (reference sequence). The data were produced by immunoSEQ multiplex PCR, yet TCRdb's version contains in-frame clones alone and is incomplete. The profile shows about 120,000 clones, around 87% of them singletons. The TCR originated in an adult in good health. The chain joins TRBV6-6 to TRBJ2-4, with 8 bases identical to TRBD1. The sequencing here drew on peripheral blood, taken on day 0 of AZD1222 vaccination. Here the CDR3 reads CASRGTGGKNIQYF. The CDR3, as DNA: TGTGCCAGCAGGGGAACAGGGGGCAAAAACATTCAGTACTTC.